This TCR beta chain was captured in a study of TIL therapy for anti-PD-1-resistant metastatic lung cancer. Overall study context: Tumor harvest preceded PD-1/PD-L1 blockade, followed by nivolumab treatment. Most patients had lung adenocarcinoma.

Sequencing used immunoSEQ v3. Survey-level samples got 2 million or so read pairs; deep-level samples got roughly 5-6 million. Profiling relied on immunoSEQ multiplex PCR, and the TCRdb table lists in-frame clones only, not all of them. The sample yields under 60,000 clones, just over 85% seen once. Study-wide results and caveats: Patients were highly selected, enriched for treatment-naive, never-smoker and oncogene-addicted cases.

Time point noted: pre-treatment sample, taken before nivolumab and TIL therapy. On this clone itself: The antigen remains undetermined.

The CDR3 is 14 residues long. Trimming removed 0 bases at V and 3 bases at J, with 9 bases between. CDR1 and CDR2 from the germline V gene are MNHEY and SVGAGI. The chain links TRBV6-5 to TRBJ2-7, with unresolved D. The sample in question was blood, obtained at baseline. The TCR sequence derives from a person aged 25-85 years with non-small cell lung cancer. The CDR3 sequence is CASSYSLKGYEQYF. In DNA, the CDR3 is TGTGCCAGCAGTTACTCCCTGAAGGGCTACGAGCAGTACTTC.